The 11 T cell receptor beta chains presented below share a single source sample, sequenced in a study of T cell responses to AZD1222 COVID-19 vaccine. Profiling relied on immunoSEQ multiplex PCR, and the TCRdb table lists in-frame clones only, not all of them. In the table there are some 130,000 clones, over 75% of which are singletons. The sample in question was peripheral blood, obtained on day 0 of AZD1222 vaccination. All receptors derive from an adult in good health.

This rearrangement joins TRBV24-1 to TRBJ2-3; D is uncertain. Trimming pared 7 bases from V and 2 bases from J, leaving 15 bases between. Germline V gives CDR1 KGHDR, CDR2 SFDVKD. The CDR3 covers 15 residues. The CDR3 sequence is CATSPWGSSTDTQYF. In nucleotides, the CDR3 is TGTGCCACCAGCCCATGGGGAAGCTCCACAGATACGCAGTATTTT.

The rearrangement links TRBV24-1 to TRBJ2-5; D call uncertain. The CDR3 extends over 14 amino acids. The V end lost 1 base, the J end lost 2 bases, and 7 bases lay between the germline ends. Germline assignment: CDR1 KGHDR and CDR2 SFDVKD. CDR3 protein: CATSDLGRQETQYF. Here the CDR3 DNA reads TGTGCCACCAGTGATTTAGGCAGACAAGAGACCCAGTACTTC.

This clone was recorded many times. The chain joins TRBV5-1 to TRBJ1-5; no clear D. The CDR3 sequence is 15 residues long. CDR1 and CDR2 (germline): SGHRS, YFSETQ. V gave up 2 bases and J gave up 4 bases, with 13 bases separating them. The DNA for the CDR3 is TGCGCCAGCAGCTTAGACGGCCCTCCTAATCAGCCCCAGCATTTT. Its protein is CASSLDGPPNQPQHF. The variable domain in full, with the rest retrieved from reference TRBV5-1 and TRBJ1-5, is KAGVTQTPRYLIKTRGQQVTLSCSPISGHRSVSWYQQTPGQGLQFLFEYFSETQRNKGNFPGRFSGRQFSNSRSEMNVSTLELGDSALYLCASSLDGPPNQPQHFGDGTRLSIL.

CDR3 amino acids: CASSETGRKPYEQYF. CDR3 coding DNA: TGTGCCAGCAGTGAAACGGGAAGAAAGCCCTACGAGCAGTACTTC. The chain links TRBV2 to TRBJ2-7; tentative D call: TRBD2 (5 bases). The V end was cut by 2 bases, the J end by 2 bases, with 13 bases between. CDR3 length: 15 residues. Germline V lookup: CDR1 SNHLY, CDR2 FYNNEI.

The gene calls are TRBV27 and TRBJ1-2; weak D call: TRBD1 (5 bases). The CDR3 spans 13 residues. CDR1 MNHEY and CDR2 SMNVEV come from the germline V gene (reference sequence). The V gene lost 3 bases and the J gene lost 3 bases, with 8 bases spanning the gap. The CDR3 loop is CASSFSRDYGYTF. The CDR3 nucleotides are TGTGCCAGCAGTTTCTCCAGGGACTATGGCTACACCTTC.

The CDR3: CASSPWTTSGIETQYF. As DNA, the CDR3 is TGTGCCAGCAGTCCCTGGACGACTAGCGGGATTGAGACCCAGTACTTC. The V gene is TRBV27, the J gene TRBJ2-5, with TRBD2 identical over 11 bases. Germline loops: CDR1 MNHEY, CDR2 SMNVEV (reference sequence). There are 16 residues in the CDR3. The V gene end was trimmed by 5 bases and the J gene end by 5 bases; junction bases not matched to a gene: 10.

The chain has TRBV9 and TRBJ2-6; D is unresolved. V dropped 0 bases and J dropped 0 bases, with 4 bases sitting between them. CDR1 SGDLS and CDR2 YYNGEE come from the germline V gene. CDR3 size: 15 residues. In DNA form, the CDR3 reads TGTGCCAGCAGCGTAGTTATCTCTGGGGCCAACGTCCTGACTTTC. Amino acids: CASSVVISGANVLTF. Supplemented by reference TRBV9 and TRBJ2-6, the full variable domain reads DSGVTQTPKHLITATGQRVTLRCSPRSGDLSVYWYQQSLDQGLQFLIQYYNGEERAKGNILERFSAQQFPDLHSELNLSSLELGDSALYFCASSVVISGANVLTFGAGSRLTVL.

This clone was found a few times. The V call is TRBV6-5, the J call TRBJ2-5; D gene unclear. Trimming left V 5 bases short and J 0 bases short, with 10 bases between. Per germline, CDR1 MNHEY and CDR2 SVGAGI. The CDR3 consists of 14 residues. For the CDR3, the DNA is TGTGCCAGCAGTCCCGGCCCGTACCAAGAGACCCAGTACTTC. Residues: CASSPGPYQETQYF.

J is TRBJ2-7 and V is TRBV7-2; tentative D call: TRBD1 (5 bases). Germline V CDR1 and CDR2: SGHTA, FQGNSA. The CDR3 runs to 15 residues. V dropped 1 base and J dropped 7 bases, with 17 bases sitting between them. The CDR3 bases are TGTGCCAGCAGCTTAGAGGGGCACGTCGGCTGGGAGCAGTACTTC. Translation: CASSLEGHVGWEQYF.

V usage is TRBV4-1 and J usage is TRBJ2-7, with 12 nucleotides matching TRBD2. CDR3 length: 19 residues. The V segment lost 0 bases and the J segment 3 bases; nucleotides outside the gene matches: 12. Germline V lookup: CDR1 MGHRA, CDR2 YSYEKL. The CDR3 loop reads CASSQDGGLAGLQGYEQYF. DNA for the CDR3: TGCGCCAGCAGCCAAGATGGGGGACTAGCGGGTCTCCAGGGCTACGAGCAGTACTTC.

The chain employs TRBV18 and TRBJ2-1; a weak D match, TRBD1 (5 bases). CDR1 is KGHSH and CDR2 is LQKENI in the germline V gene. The V gene lost 2 bases and the J gene lost 9 bases, with 17 bases spanning the gap. The CDR3 has 15 amino acids. The CDR3 here is CASSPGQGVGIEQFF. The CDR3 coding sequence is TGTGCCAGCTCACCAGGCCAAGGGGTAGGAATTGAGCAGTTCTTC.